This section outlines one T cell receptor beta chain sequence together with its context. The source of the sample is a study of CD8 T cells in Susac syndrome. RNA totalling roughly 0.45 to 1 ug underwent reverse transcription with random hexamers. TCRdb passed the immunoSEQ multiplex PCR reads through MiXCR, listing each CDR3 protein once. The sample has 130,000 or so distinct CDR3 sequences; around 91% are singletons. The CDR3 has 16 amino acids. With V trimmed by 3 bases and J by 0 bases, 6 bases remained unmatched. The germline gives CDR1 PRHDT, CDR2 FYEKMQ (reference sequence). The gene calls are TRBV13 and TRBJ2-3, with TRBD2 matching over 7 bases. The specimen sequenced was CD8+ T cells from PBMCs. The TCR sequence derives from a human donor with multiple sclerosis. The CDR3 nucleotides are TGTGCCAGCAGCTTTTCGGCTAGCGGTAGCACAGATACGCAGTATTTT. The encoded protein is CASSFSASGSTDTQYF. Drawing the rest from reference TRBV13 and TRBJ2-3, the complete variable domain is AAGVIQSPRHLIKEKRETATLKCYPIPRHDTVYWYQQGPGQDPQFLISFYEKMQSDKGSIPDRFSAQQFSDYHSELNMSSLELGDSALYFCASSFSASGSTDTQYFGPGTRLTVL.